The 27 T cell receptor beta chains below were found in one sample sequenced in a study of identical twins. TCRdb independently ran MiXCR on the 5' RACE reads; one entry per CDR3 protein. The top ten clones hold about 2.7% of a sample with 450,000 or so distinct CDR3 sequences, less than 25% of them seen once. The data also belong to a second study, concerning T cells expressing NK-cell markers.

Sequenced sample: CD4+ T cells sorted from blood. These receptors were collected from a woman under 30 in good health.

The chain carries TRBV20-1 and TRBJ1-3; perhaps TRBD1 as D (5 bases). The germline V gene encodes CDR1 DFQATT and CDR2 SNEGSKA (reference sequence). CDR3 length: 14 amino acids. Deletions cut 3 bases from V and 1 base from J, with 10 bases between. CDR3 sequence: CSASRGSSGNTIYF. The CDR3 DNA reads as TGCAGTGCTAGTAGGGGTTCTTCTGGAAACACCATATATTTT.

Only a few counts were recorded for this clonotype. J is TRBJ1-5 and V is TRBV24-1; 7 nucleotides align to TRBD1. CDR1 is KGHDR and CDR2 is SFDVKD in the germline V gene. J lost 11 bases, V lost 3 bases, and 9 bases had no gene match. CDR3 size: 14 residues. The CDR3 loop is CATSDPGQPYAQHF. CDR3 DNA sequence: TGTGCCACCAGTGATCCGGGACAGCCCTATGCCCAGCATTTT.

This clonotype has only a few counts. V is TRBV20-1 and J is TRBJ2-1, with 7 bases lining up with TRBD1. Trimming at V came to 6 bases and at J to 13 bases, leaving 15 bases not matched to a gene. Germline V gives CDR1 DFQATT, CDR2 SNEGSKA (reference sequence). The CDR3 extends over 13 amino acids. The CDR3: CSAKITGVTSQFF. The CDR3 region has the DNA TGCAGTGCCAAAATAACAGGGGTCACTAGTCAGTTCTTC.

The rearrangement uses TRBV5-4 and TRBJ2-1; TRBD2 matches 7 bases. V lost 4 bases to trimming and J lost 9 bases; unmatched junction nucleotides: 7. CDR3 size: 13 residues. Germline CDR1 is SGHNT and CDR2 is YYREEE (reference sequence). CDR3 sequence reads: CASSGLDVGEQFF. CDR3 sequence (DNA): TGTGCCAGCAGCGGACTAGATGTAGGTGAGCAGTTCTTC.

The chain joins TRBV11-3 to TRBJ2-1, with D possibly being TRBD2 (6 bases). Germline assignment: CDR1 SGHNT and CDR2 YENEEA. The CDR3 loop spans 17 amino acids. The V gene lost 1 base and the J gene lost 4 bases, with 17 bases spanning the gap. The CDR3: CASSLGPEAGLYNEQFF. The CDR3 nucleotides read TGTGCCAGCAGCTTAGGGCCAGAAGCGGGTCTTTACAATGAGCAGTTCTTC.

In its sample, this clonotype was seen a few times. The chain combines TRBV9 with TRBJ1-2; 9 positions match TRBD1. Germline lookup yields CDR1 SGDLS and CDR2 YYNGEE. CDR3 length equals 15 residues. The V segment lost 2 bases and the J segment 2 bases; nucleotides outside the gene matches: 4. The CDR3 DNA reads TGTGCCAGCAGCGTCACAGGGGGCGAGAACTATGGCTACACCTTC. This codes for CASSVTGGENYGYTF.

In its sample, this clonotype was seen a few times. The chain combines TRBV15 with TRBJ1-2; perhaps TRBD1 as D (5 bases). CDR1 and CDR2 (germline): LNHNV, YYDKDF (reference sequence). Trimming cost V 3 bases and J 5 bases, with 7 bases left between them. The CDR3 contains 12 residues. The CDR3 DNA is TGTGCCACCAGCAGTGACAGATATGGCTACACCTTC. This encodes CATSSDRYGYTF.

This clonotype came up a few times. V is TRBV3-1 and J is TRBJ2-1; D unclear. Trimming took 1 base from V and 3 from J, leaving 10 bases between them. The germline V gene encodes CDR1 LGHDT and CDR2 YNNKEL (reference sequence). CDR3 size: 15 residues. The DNA of the CDR3 is TGTGCCAGCAGCCAAGGATCGACGGGCTACAATGAGCAGTTCTTC. This codes for CASSQGSTGYNEQFF.

This clonotype was found a few times. The chain joins TRBV7-2 to TRBJ2-1, with a weak D call TRBD2 (5 bases). The V end lost 3 bases, the J end lost 6 bases, and 9 bases lay between the germline ends. Germline V gives CDR1 SGHTA, CDR2 FQGNSA. CDR3 length equals 13 residues. DNA of the CDR3: TGTGCCAGCAGCTTCACTGGAGGCAATGAGCAGTTCTTC. This gives the protein CASSFTGGNEQFF. Looking up the rest from reference TRBV7-2 and TRBJ2-1 gives the full variable domain: GAGVSQSPSNKVTEKGKDVELRCDPISGHTALYWYRQSLGQGLEFLIYFQGNSAPDKSGLPSDRFSAERTGGSVSTLTIQRTQQEDSAVYLCASSFTGGNEQFFGPGTRLTVL.

The chain's CDR3 is CSAKAGGPYNEQFF. In DNA form, the CDR3 reads TGCAGTGCTAAAGCGGGAGGGCCGTACAATGAGCAGTTCTTC. The chain uses TRBV20-1 and TRBJ2-1; TRBD2 matches at 10 bases. Germline CDR1 reads DFQATT; CDR2 reads SNEGSKA (reference sequence). CDR3 size: 14 residues. Germline trimming cut 4 bases from V and 4 bases from J; bases unmatched to any gene: 4.

V and J are TRBV6-2 or TRBV6-3 and TRBJ2-7; 10 nucleotides line up with TRBD2. Germline V gene sequence: CDR1 MNHEY, CDR2 SVGEGT. This CDR3 region has 14 residues. V lost 6 bases and J lost 7; bases outside the gene matches: 9. The CDR3, as DNA: TGTGCCAGCAGCCCAGCGGGAGGGGTGGAAGAGCAGTACTTC. Its translation: CASSPAGGVEEQYF.

The chain joins TRBV20-1 to TRBJ1-2, with TRBD1 as a possible D gene (5 bases). Trimming removed 6 bases from V and 6 bases from J, with 14 bases in between. Germline V CDR1 and CDR2: DFQATT, SNEGSKA (reference sequence). CDR3 length: 12 amino acids. In nucleotides, the CDR3 is TGCAGTGCGGAGGGGACGACGGATGGCTACACCTTC. This sequence encodes CSAEGTTDGYTF.

This clonotype was detected only a few times. The chain combines TRBV12-3 or TRBV12-4 with TRBJ2-1; 8 bases align to TRBD2. V dropped 5 bases and J dropped 1; count of bases not matched to a gene: 4. The CDR3 is made up of 15 amino acids. CDR3 DNA: TGTGCCAGCAGTGAGGGACTAGAGTCCTACAATGAGCAGTTCTTC. Translation: CASSEGLESYNEQFF.

DNA of the CDR3: TGCAGTGCTAGAGATTCCGGGAGGGCCTACAATGAGCAGTTCTTC. Translating it yields CSARDSGRAYNEQFF. The chain is built from TRBV20-1 and TRBJ2-1, with 8 bases aligning to TRBD2. J was trimmed by 2 bases and V by 0 bases; bases with no gene match: 3. Germline values: CDR1 DFQATT, CDR2 SNEGSKA (reference sequence). The CDR3 sequence is 15 residues long.

This chain connects TRBV5-1 to TRBJ2-3, with D uncertain. CDR1 is SGHRS and CDR2 is YFSETQ in the germline V gene. Trimming removed 1 base from V and 1 base from J, with 7 bases in between. The CDR3 sequence is 14 residues long. The CDR3 region is CASSLFGGTDTQYF. CDR3 DNA sequence: TGCGCCAGCAGCTTGTTCGGCGGCACAGATACGCAGTATTTT.

CDR3 DNA: TGTGCCAGCAGTGAAAGGCGGGGGGGAGTTTTTTACAATGAGCAGTTCTTC. It yields the protein CASSERRGGVFYNEQFF. V gene TRBV2 combines with J gene TRBJ2-1; 9 bases are shared with TRBD2. Germline V gene sequence: CDR1 SNHLY, CDR2 FYNNEI. The CDR3 runs to 17 residues. Trimming at V came to 2 bases and at J to 4 bases, leaving 9 bases not matched to a gene.

The genes are TRBV5-1 and TRBJ2-7; possibly TRBD1 for D (5 bases). The CDR3 length is 14 residues. V lost 2 bases and J lost 6, with 15 bases in between. Looked up from germline, CDR1 is SGHRS and CDR2 is YFSETQ. The CDR3 coding sequence is TGCGCCAGCAGCTTTGGCCAGGGTCCCTCCGAGCAGTACTTC. It is translated as CASSFGQGPSEQYF.

The CDR3 DNA follows: TGTGCCAGCAGTTCCCGACAGGGGGCGCTTCGGGCTTTCTTT. Protein product: CASSSRQGALRAFF. The rearrangement joins TRBV27 to TRBJ1-1, with 10 positions matching TRBD1. Losses at the gene ends were 4 bases for V and 11 bases for J; bases not matched to a gene: 10. The V gene's germline CDR1 is MNHEY and CDR2 SMNVEV (reference sequence). The CDR3 totals 14 residues.

The table lists this clonotype with a few counts. This CDR3 is CAISDRASGGYTDTQYF. The CDR3 DNA reads TGTGCCATCAGTGATCGGGCTAGCGGGGGATACACAGATACGCAGTATTTT. The chain is built from TRBV10-3 and TRBJ2-3; TRBD2 aligns across 10 bases. CDR3 size: 17 residues. Germline loops: CDR1 ENHRY, CDR2 SYGVKD. The V and J ends lost 3 bases and 2 bases, in that order; junction bases with no gene match: 8.

The chain is built from TRBV6-1 and TRBJ2-2, with 16 bases aligning to TRBD2. V trimming: 7 bases; J trimming: 4 bases; junction bases outside the gene matches: 12. Per the germline V gene, CDR1 is MNHNS and CDR2 is SASEGT. CDR3 size: 19 residues. The CDR3 spells CASTEAGTSGRAGTGELFF. CDR3 in DNA: TGTGCCAGCACCGAAGCCGGGACTAGCGGGAGGGCCGGCACCGGGGAGCTGTTTTTT.

In this sample, this clonotype turned up a few times. The CDR3 region is CASSLGLYQETQYF. As DNA, the CDR3 is TGTGCCAGCAGCTTAGGATTGTACCAAGAGACCCAGTACTTC. The V gene is TRBV7-2, the J gene TRBJ2-5; D is unresolved. Looked up from germline, CDR1 is SGHTA and CDR2 is FQGNSA. The CDR3 contains 14 residues. V was trimmed by 1 base and J by 0 bases, leaving 6 bases between them. The full variable domain, in which reference TRBV7-2 and TRBJ2-5 provide the parts outside the CDR3, is GAGVSQSPSNKVTEKGKDVELRCDPISGHTALYWYRQSLGQGLEFLIYFQGNSAPDKSGLPSDRFSAERTGGSVSTLTIQRTQQEDSAVYLCASSLGLYQETQYFGPGTRLLVL.

This sequence joins TRBV25-1 and TRBJ2-7; TRBD1 is a possible D gene (6 bases). V was pared by 4 bases and J by 4 bases, with 14 bases between. Germline V gene data show CDR1 as MGHDK and CDR2 as SYGVNS. The CDR3 covers 14 residues. CDR3 amino acids: CASSAAGARYEQYF. The CDR3, as DNA: TGTGCCAGCAGTGCCGCAGGGGCTCGGTACGAGCAGTACTTC.

This clonotype was seen a few times. This rearrangement joins TRBV5-1 to TRBJ2-7; D may be TRBD2 (6 bases). Looked up from germline, CDR1 is SGHRS and CDR2 is YFSETQ. Trimming took off 0 bases at V and 2 bases at J, with 9 bases between the two ends. CDR3 size: 14 residues. CDR3 nucleotide sequence: TGCGCCAGCAGCTTGGGTAGGACTACCTACGAGCAGTACTTC. It yields the protein CASSLGRTTYEQYF. The complete variable domain, with remaining parts taken from reference TRBV5-1 and TRBJ2-7, reads KAGVTQTPRYLIKTRGQQVTLSCSPISGHRSVSWYQQTPGQGLQFLFEYFSETQRNKGNFPGRFSGRQFSNSRSEMNVSTLELGDSALYLCASSLGRTTYEQYFGPGTRLTVT.

This clonotype was seen more than once but under ten times. The chain couples TRBV10-1 to TRBJ2-6, with D tentatively TRBD2 (6 bases). The V gene lost 6 bases and the J gene lost 0 bases, with 9 bases spanning the gap. The V gene's germline CDR1 is WNHNN and CDR2 SYGVQD (reference sequence). The CDR3 has 15 residues. The CDR3 region is CASSAGSSGANVLTF. CDR3 DNA sequence: TGCGCCAGCAGCGCGGGGAGCTCTGGGGCCAACGTCCTGACTTTC.

This sequence joins TRBV9 and TRBJ2-3; the D gene could be TRBD1 or TRBD2 (6 bases each). The CDR3 covers 14 residues. The germline V and J ends were trimmed by 6 bases and 1 base, with 12 bases remaining between them. Germline CDR1 is SGDLS and CDR2 is YYNGEE. For the CDR3, the DNA is TGTGCCAGCAAGGGGGGCGGGGGCACAGATACGCAGTATTTT. Translation: CASKGGGGTDTQYF.

This clonotype was found many times. This sequence joins TRBV29-1 and TRBJ2-1; TRBD2 agrees at 11 bases. Germline values: CDR1 SQVTM, CDR2 ANQGSEA. J was trimmed by 6 bases and V by 7 bases; bases with no gene match: 8. The CDR3 has 14 residues. The CDR3 protein is CSAPTSGTLNEQFF. The CDR3, as DNA: TGCAGCGCTCCGACTAGCGGGACGCTCAATGAGCAGTTCTTC.

This chain links TRBV12-3 or TRBV12-4 with TRBJ2-1; D is perhaps TRBD1 (6 bases). There are 13 residues in the CDR3. The V gene lost 6 bases and the J gene lost 5 bases, with 11 bases spanning the gap. The CDR3 region has the DNA TGTGCCAGCAGCAACCAGGGGCACAATGAGCAGTTCTTC. Its translation is CASSNQGHNEQFF.